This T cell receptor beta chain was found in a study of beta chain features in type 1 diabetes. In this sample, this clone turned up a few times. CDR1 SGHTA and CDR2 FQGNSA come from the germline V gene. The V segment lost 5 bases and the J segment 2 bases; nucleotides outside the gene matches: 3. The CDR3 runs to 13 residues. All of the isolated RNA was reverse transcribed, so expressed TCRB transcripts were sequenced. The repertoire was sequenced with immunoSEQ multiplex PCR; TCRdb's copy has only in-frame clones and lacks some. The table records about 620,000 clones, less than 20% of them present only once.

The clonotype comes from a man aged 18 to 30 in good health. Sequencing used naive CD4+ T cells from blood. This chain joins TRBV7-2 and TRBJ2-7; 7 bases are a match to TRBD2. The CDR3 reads CASSASGTYEQYF. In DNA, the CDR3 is TGTGCCAGCAGCGCTAGCGGAACCTACGAGCAGTACTTC.